This TCR beta chain was sequenced for a study of regulatory T cells in long-lasting Graves disease. General study results and limits: Persistent patients shared some 2,900 public clonotypes among themselves. Newly diagnosed patients shared fewer, at about a thousand. Compared with new cases, persistent Graves' patients showed reduced TCR diversity.

This clonotype was seen at least ten times. As yet, its antigen is unknown. Both iRepertoire HTBI primers and Arm-PCR of CDR3 regions were used to build the TCR beta libraries. One entry per CDR3 protein, called by TCRdb with MiXCR from the multiplex PCR reads. This sample has hundreds of thousands of distinct CDR3 sequences, with 15% to 17% found just once. The time point here: newly diagnosed GD, antithyroid drugs for less than 3 months. From RNA extracted from PBMCs, the TCR library was made. The CDR3 runs to 15 residues. Trimming took off 2 bases at V and 2 bases at J, with 11 bases between the two ends. Looked up from germline, CDR1 is MNHEY and CDR2 is SVGEGT.

The material sequenced was peripheral blood mononuclear cells (PBMCs), taken at new diagnosis, from a patient treated with antithyroid drugs. This chain uses TRBV6-2 or TRBV6-3 with TRBJ2-3, with D tentatively TRBD2 (5 bases). The clonotype originates from a female donor with Graves disease. CDR3 nucleotide sequence: TGTGCCAGCAGTTACGCCCAGCGGTACACAGATACGCAGTATTTT. Translating gives CASSYAQRYTDTQYF.